One sample yielded the 7 T cell receptor beta chains listed below, sequenced in a study of tumor and adjacent non-tumor tissue in lung cancer listed by TCRdb under 2018. RNA was isolated from bulk, unsorted tissue, and RNA quality was assessed with a NanoDrop ND-1000 and an Agilent 2100. Receptors were amplified or captured by multiplex PCR. Sequencer: Illumina HiSeq 2500. TCRbeta libraries were constructed through three rounds of nested PCR with primers (Table S4) according to protocols adapted from ARM-PCR. The public reads were reprocessed in TCRdb via fastp at Q25 and MiXCR, keeping in-frame beta chains. Identical CDR3 proteins give one entry, which carries the most common genes and DNA. Here the sample has approximately 75,000 distinct CDR3 sequences; more than 60% occur a single time. The top ten clones comprise approximately 12% of the sample. Material for sequencing was lung tumor tissue. These TCRs come from a woman aged 45-59 years with non-small cell lung cancer.

Remarks on this clonotype: The CDR3 does not close with the conserved phenylalanine or tryptophan, likely indicating a read error. The limits of the CDR3 on the DNA are not certain, so only TCRdb's listed CDR3 is given. CDR3 amino acids: CASRGNTEVFL. This chain links TRBV6-5 with TRBJ1-1. The CDR3 is 11 amino acids in total, end residues counted. Per germline, CDR1 MNHEY and CDR2 SVGAGI.

This clonotype has just a few counts. A single base separates this from a much larger clone, so it may be a read error. V and J are TRBV6-5 and TRBJ2-1; TRBD1 matches at 7 bases. J was trimmed by 8 bases and V by 1 base; bases with no gene match: 2. The CDR3 runs to 13 residues. Per germline, CDR1 MNHEY and CDR2 SVGAGI. The CDR3 bases are TGTGCCAGCAGTTACTACAGGGGCCATGAGCAGTTCTTC. It codes for CASSYYRGHEQFF.

Comments on this clonotype: One end of the junction fails to match germline, which may point to a read error. CDR3 sequence reads: CTSSWGAQETQYF. The CDR3 DNA sequence: TGTACCAGCAGCTGGGGGGCCCAAGAGACACAGTACTTC. The chain has TRBV6-5 and TRBJ2-5, with D possibly called TRBD1 or TRBD2 (6 bases each). The germline gives CDR1 MNHEY, CDR2 SVGAGI. The CDR3 has 13 residues.

Points on this clonotype: The missing conserved phenylalanine or tryptophan at the end of this CDR3 makes a read error likely. The V gene is TRBV6-6, the J gene TRBJ2-3, with TRBD1 as a possible D gene (5 bases). Germline V lookup: CDR1 MNHNY, CDR2 SVGAGI (reference sequence). The CDR3 has 14 amino acids. With 10 bases removed from V and 4 bases from J, the gap between germline ends came to 18 bases. The CDR3 is CANTEDSTSDTQYL. CDR3 sequence (DNA): TGTGCCAACACCGAAGACAGTACCTCAGATACGCAGTATTTA.

The CDR3 reads CVNRISGKETQYF. CDR3 bases: TGTGTCAACAGGATTAGCGGTAAAGAGACCCAGTACTTC. The V and J genes are TRBV6-5 and TRBJ2-5, with TRBD2 as a possible D gene (6 bases). CDR1 and CDR2 (germline): MNHEY, SVGAGI. The CDR3 contains 13 residues.

This clonotype was seen just once. The chain combines TRBV6-1 with TRBJ2-7; 7 nucleotides match TRBD2. J gave up 1 base and V 11 bases, and 14 bases lay outside the gene matches. Germline V gene lookup returns CDR1 MNHNS and CDR2 SASEGT. The CDR3 has 15 residues. CDR3 amino acids: CACGERKRGSYEQYF. CDR3 DNA: TGTGCCTGCGGTGAAAGAAAGCGGGGATCCTACGAGCAGTACTTC.

This clonotype has a count of ten or more. The chain links TRBV6-5 to TRBJ1-5; D remains unclear. Germline V gene data show CDR1 as MNHEY and CDR2 as SVGAGI. V lost 2 bases and J 10 bases, leaving 15 bases between the germline ends. The CDR3 consists of 14 residues. This CDR3 is CASSYPAAFFPQHF. CDR3 nucleotides: TGTGCCAGCAGTTACCCAGCGGCCTTCTTCCCCCAGCATTTT.